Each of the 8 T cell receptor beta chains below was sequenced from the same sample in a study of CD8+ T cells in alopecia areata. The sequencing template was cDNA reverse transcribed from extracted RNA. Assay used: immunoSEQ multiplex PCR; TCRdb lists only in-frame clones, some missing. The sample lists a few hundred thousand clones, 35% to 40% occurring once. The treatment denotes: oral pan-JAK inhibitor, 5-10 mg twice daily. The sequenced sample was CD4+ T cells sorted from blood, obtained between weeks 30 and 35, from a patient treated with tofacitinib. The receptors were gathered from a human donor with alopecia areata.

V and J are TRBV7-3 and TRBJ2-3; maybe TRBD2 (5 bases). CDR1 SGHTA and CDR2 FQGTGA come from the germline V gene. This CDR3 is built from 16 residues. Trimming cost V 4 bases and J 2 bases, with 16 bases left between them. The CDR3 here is CASSSARGANTDTQYF. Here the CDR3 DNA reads TGTGCCAGCAGCTCGGCCCGGGGAGCCAACACAGATACGCAGTATTTT.

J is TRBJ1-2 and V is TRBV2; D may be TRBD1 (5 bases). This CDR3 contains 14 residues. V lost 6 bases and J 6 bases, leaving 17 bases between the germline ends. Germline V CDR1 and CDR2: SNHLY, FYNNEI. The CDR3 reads CASRGVVRVHGYTF. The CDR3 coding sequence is TGTGCCAGCAGGGGGGTAGTCAGGGTTCATGGCTACACCTTC.

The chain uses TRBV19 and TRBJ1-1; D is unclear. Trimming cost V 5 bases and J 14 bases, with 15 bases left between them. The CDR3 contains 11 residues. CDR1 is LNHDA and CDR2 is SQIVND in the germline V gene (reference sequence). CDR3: CASSVVGQRFF. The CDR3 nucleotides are TGTGCCAGTAGTGTCGTTGGGCAACGCTTCTTT.

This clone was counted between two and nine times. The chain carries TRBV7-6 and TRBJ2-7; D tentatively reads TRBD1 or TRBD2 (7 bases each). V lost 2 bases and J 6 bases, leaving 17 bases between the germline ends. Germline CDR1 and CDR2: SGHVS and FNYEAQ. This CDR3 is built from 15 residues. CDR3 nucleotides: TGTGCCAGCAGCTTACTCAATACAGGGGAGGGCGAGCAGTACTTC. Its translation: CASSLLNTGEGEQYF.

CDR3 region: CAGGAGLNTEAFF. The CDR3 DNA reads as TGTGCCGGGGGGGCTGGGCTGAACACTGAAGCTTTCTTT. The chain recombines TRBV5-4 with TRBJ1-1, with a weak D call TRBD1 (6 bases). V gave up 10 bases and J gave up 0 bases, with 13 bases separating them. Germline CDR1 and CDR2: SGHNT and YYREEE (reference sequence). CDR3 size: 13 residues.

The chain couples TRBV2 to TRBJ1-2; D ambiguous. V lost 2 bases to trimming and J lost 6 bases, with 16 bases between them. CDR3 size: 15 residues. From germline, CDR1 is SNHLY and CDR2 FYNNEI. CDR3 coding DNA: TGTGCCAGCAGTGAACTTGGGGTGAGAGGCGATGGCTACACCTTC. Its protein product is CASSELGVRGDGYTF.

The CDR3 DNA is TGTGCCAGCAGCCGGGACAGCGGAACGGATACGCAGTATTTT. Translation gives CASSRDSGTDTQYF. This sequence joins TRBV7-9 and TRBJ2-3; 7 nucleotides match TRBD1. This CDR3 contains 14 residues. Looked up from germline, CDR1 is SEHNR and CDR2 is FQNEAQ (reference sequence). J was trimmed by 6 bases and V by 5 bases; bases with no gene match: 8.

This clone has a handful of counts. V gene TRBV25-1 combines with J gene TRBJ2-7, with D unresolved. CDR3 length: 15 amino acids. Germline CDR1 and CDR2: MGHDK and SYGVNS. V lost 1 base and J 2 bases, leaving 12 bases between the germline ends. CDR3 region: CASSEWGTLPYEQYF. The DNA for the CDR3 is TGTGCCAGCAGTGAATGGGGTACACTCCCCTACGAGCAGTACTTC.